This entry describes one T cell receptor beta chain. Clones were read by immunoSEQ multiplex PCR, and TCRdb kept only the in-frame ones, dropping some. The sample lists some 70,000 clones; about 80% were seen once. The CDR3 loop spans 13 amino acids. V shed 5 bases, J shed 8 bases, and the junction held 4 bases outside the gene matches. In germline, CDR1 is SGHVS, CDR2 FQNEAQ. This specimen comes from a study of blood T cell repertoires in COVID-19. What was sequenced was peripheral blood. The sequence derives from a human donor in a cohort sampled during active COVID-19. This rearrangement joins TRBV7-8 to TRBJ1-2; 11 bases match TRBD1. CDR3 loop: CASSKDRGQGYTF. CDR3 DNA: TGTGCCAGCAGCAAGGACAGGGGGCAAGGCTACACCTTC.